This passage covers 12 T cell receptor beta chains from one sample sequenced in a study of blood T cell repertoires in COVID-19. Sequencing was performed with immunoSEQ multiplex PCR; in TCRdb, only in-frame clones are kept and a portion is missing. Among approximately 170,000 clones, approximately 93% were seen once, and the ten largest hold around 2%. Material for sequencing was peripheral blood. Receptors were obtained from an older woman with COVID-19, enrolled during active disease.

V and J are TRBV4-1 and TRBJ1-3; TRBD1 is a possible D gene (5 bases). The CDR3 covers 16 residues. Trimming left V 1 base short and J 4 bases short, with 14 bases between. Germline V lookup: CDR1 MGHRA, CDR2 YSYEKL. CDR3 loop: CASSQAEQGSGNTIYF. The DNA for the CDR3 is TGCGCCAGCAGCCAAGCCGAGCAGGGCTCGGGAAACACCATATATTTT.

The chain's CDR3 is CASSGTGGYGEAFF. The CDR3 DNA sequence: TGTGCCAGCAGTGGCACGGGGGGATATGGTGAAGCTTTCTTT. The chain employs TRBV2 and TRBJ1-1; tentatively, D is TRBD1 (5 bases). Between the trimmed V and J ends, which lost 4 bases and 7 bases, there was a span of 16 bases. CDR3 length: 14 residues. Per germline, CDR1 SNHLY and CDR2 FYNNEI.

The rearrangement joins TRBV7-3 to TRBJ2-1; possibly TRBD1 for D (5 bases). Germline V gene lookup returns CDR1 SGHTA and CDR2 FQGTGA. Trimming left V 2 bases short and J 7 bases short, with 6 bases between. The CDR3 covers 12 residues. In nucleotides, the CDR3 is TGTGCCAGCAGCTTAGGACAAAATGAGCAGTTCTTC. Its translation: CASSLGQNEQFF.

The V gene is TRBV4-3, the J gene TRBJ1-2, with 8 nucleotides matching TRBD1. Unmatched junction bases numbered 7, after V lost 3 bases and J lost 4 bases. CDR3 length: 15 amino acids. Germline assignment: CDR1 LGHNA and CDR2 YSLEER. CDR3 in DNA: TGCGCCAGCAGCCATGGGGACAGGCGAGCCTATGGCTACACCTTC. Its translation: CASSHGDRRAYGYTF.

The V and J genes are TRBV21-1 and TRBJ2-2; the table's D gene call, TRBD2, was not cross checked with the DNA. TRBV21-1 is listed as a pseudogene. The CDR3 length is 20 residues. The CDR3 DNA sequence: TGTGCCAGCAGCAAAGGTTTTTGGACTAGCGGGGGGATCGGCACCGGGGAGCTGTTTTTT. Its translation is CASSKGFWTSGGIGTGELFF.

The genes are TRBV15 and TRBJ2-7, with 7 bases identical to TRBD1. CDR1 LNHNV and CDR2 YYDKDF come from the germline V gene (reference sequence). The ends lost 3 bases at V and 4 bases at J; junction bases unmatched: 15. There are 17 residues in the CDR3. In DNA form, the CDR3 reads TGTGCCACCAGCAGGGGGGACGAGGGGGCCACTATTTACGAGCAGTACTTC. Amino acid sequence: CATSRGDEGATIYEQYF.

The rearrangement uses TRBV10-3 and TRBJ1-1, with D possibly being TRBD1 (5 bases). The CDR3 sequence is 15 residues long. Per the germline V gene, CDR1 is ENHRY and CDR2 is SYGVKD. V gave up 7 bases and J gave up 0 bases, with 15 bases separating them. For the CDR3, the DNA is TGTGCCATCAAGGACACGAGGTCAGTGAACACTGAAGCTTTCTTT. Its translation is CAIKDTRSVNTEAFF.

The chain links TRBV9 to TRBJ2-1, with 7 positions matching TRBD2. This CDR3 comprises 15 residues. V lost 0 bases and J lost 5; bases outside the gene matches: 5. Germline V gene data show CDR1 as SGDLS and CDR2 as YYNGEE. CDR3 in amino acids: CASSVGGGENNEQFF. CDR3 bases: TGTGCCAGCAGCGTAGGTGGGGGGGAGAACAATGAGCAGTTCTTC.

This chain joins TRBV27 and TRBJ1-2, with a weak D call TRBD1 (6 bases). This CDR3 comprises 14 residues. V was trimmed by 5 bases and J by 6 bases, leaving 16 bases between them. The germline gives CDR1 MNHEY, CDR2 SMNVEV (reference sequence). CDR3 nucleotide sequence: TGTGCCAGCAGTGCCAGGCAGGGGCGGGATGGCTACACCTTC. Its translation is CASSARQGRDGYTF.

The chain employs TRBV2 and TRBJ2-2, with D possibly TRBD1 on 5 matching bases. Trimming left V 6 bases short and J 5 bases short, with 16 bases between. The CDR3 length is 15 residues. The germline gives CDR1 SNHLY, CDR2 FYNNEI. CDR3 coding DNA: TGTGCCAGCAGCCCCTTTCGGACACTAACCGGGGAGCTGTTTTTT. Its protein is CASSPFRTLTGELFF.

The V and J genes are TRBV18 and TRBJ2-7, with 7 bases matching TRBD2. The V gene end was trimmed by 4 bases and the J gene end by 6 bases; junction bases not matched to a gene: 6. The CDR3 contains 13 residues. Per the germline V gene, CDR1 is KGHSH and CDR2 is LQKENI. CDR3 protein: CASSQNGGGEQYF. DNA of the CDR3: TGTGCCAGCTCACAAAATGGCGGGGGCGAGCAGTACTTC.

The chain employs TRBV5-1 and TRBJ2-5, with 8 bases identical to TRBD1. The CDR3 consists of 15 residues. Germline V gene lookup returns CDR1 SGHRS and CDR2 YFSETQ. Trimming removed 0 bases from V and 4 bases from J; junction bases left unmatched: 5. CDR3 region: CASSLAGTGGETQYF. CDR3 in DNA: TGCGCCAGCAGCTTGGCCGGTACAGGGGGAGAGACCCAGTACTTC.